This T cell receptor (beta chain) appears in the sequencing data of a study of blood T cell repertoires in COVID-19. On the study more broadly: The samples span acute and convalescent COVID-19 from the United States, Italy and Spain. Sources were T cells, B-cell-depleted T cells, or PBMCs; the material itself was cDNA or gDNA.

Assay used: immunoSEQ multiplex PCR; TCRdb lists only in-frame clones, some missing. Among just under 50,000 clones listed, more than 75% were seen once. Input material: peripheral blood. This TCR was sampled from a human donor in a cohort sampled during active COVID-19.

The CDR3 reads CASSPLQGVYTEAFF. In DNA, the CDR3 is TGTGCCAGCTCACCATTGCAGGGGGTTTACACTGAAGCTTTCTTT. V is TRBV18 and J is TRBJ1-1; TRBD1 matches at 7 bases. The CDR3 is 15 amino acids. Germline loops: CDR1 KGHSH, CDR2 LQKENI. The J segment lost 3 bases and the V segment lost 2 bases, leaving 6 bases of the junction unmatched.